This TCR beta chain was profiled in a study of cytomegalovirus exposure and HLA in healthy donors. Researchers ran the PCR with 60 Vbeta and 13 Jbeta primers. Measured with immunoSEQ multiplex PCR; TCRdb has only the in-frame clones, and not every one. The sample records hundreds of thousands of clones, about three quarters being singletons. From germline, CDR1 is ENHRY and CDR2 SYGVKD. The CDR3 sequence is 15 residues long. V lost 0 bases and J 7 bases, leaving 12 bases between the germline ends. The sequencing sample was made of PBMCs. The rearrangement links TRBV10-3 to TRBJ1-4, with a weak D call TRBD1 (5 bases). The source of this sequence is a woman aged 60 to 75 in good health and CMV-seropositive. CDR3 protein: CAISESGGSGEKLFF. CDR3 nucleotides: TGTGCCATCAGTGAGTCTGGGGGGTCGGGTGAAAAACTGTTTTTT.